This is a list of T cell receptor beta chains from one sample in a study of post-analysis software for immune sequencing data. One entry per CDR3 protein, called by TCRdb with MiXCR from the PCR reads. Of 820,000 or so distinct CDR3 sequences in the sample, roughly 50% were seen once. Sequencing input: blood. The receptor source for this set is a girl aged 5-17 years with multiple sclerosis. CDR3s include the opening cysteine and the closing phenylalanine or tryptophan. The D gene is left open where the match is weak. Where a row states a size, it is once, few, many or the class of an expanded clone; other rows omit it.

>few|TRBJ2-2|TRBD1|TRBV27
CASSLVWGGQGMNTGELFF
TGTGCCAGCAGCCTCGTGTGGGGGGGACAGGGGATGAACACCGGGGAGCTGTTTTTT
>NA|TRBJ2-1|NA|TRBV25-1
CASSVSDYPNNEQFF
TGTGCCAGCAGTGTGTCGGACTACCCTAACAATGAGCAGTTCTTC
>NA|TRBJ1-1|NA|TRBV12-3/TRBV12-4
CASSPSGGSTEAFF
TGTGCCAGCAGTCCGAGTGGGGGGAGCACTGAAGCTTTCTTT
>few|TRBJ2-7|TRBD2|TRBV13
CASRLAGVSHEQYF
TGTGCCAGCAGGCTAGCGGGAGTTTCCCACGAGCAGTACTTC
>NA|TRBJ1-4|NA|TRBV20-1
CSARAMGGARHEKLFF
TGCAGTGCTAGAGCCATGGGGGGGGCGAGGCACGAAAAACTGTTTTTT
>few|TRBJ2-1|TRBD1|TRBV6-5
CASSYSGTGFDEQFF
TGTGCCAGCAGTTATTCCGGGACAGGTTTCGATGAGCAGTTCTTC
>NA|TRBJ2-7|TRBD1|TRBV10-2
CASRGDRTLYEQYF
TGCGCCAGCAGGGGGGACAGGACCCTCTACGAGCAGTACTTC
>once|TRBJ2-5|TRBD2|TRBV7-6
CASSLAAGGVEETQYF
TGTGCCAGCAGCTTAGCCGCCGGGGGGGTAGAAGAGACCCAGTACTTC
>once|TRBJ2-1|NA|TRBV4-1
CASSQGPGAVYNEQFF
TGCGCCAGCAGCCAAGGGCCCGGGGCGGTCTACAATGAGCAGTTCTTC
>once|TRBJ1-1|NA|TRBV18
CASSPDIAREAFF
TGTGCCAGCTCACCAGACATCGCCCGTGAAGCTTTCTTT
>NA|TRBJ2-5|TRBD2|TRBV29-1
CSVGLAGGPTQETQYF
TGCAGCGTCGGACTAGCGGGGGGCCCTACACAAGAGACCCAGTACTTC
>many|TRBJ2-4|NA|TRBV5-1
CASSLGVAKNIQYF
TGTGCCAGCAGCTTGGGGGTAGCCAAAAACATTCAGTACTTC
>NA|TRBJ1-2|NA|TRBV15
CATSRGAENYGYTF
TGTGCCACCAGCAGAGGCGCTGAAAACTATGGCTACACCTTC
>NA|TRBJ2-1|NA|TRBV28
CASSFPGAYNEQFF
TGTGCCAGCAGTTTCCCCGGGGCCTACAATGAGCAGTTCTTC
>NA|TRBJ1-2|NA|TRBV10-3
CAIRRDEEDGYTF
TGTGCCATCAGAAGGGATGAAGAGGATGGCTACACCTTC
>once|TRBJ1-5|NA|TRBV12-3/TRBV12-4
CASSLRGALDQPQHF
TGTGCCAGCAGTTTACGGGGGGCGCTGGATCAGCCCCAGCATTTT
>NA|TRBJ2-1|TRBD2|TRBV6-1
CASNKGGGAFISGQFF
TGTGCCAGCAACAAGGGCGGGGGGGCCTTTATATCAGGGCAGTTCTTC
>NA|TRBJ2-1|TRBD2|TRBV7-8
CASSLGGLAGTYNEQFF
TGTGCCAGCAGCTTAGGAGGACTAGCGGGAACCTACAATGAGCAGTTCTTC
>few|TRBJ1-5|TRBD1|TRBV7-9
CASSLVGGTGPNQPQHF
TGTGCCAGCAGCTTAGTAGGGGGGACAGGGCCGAATCAGCCCCAGCATTTT